This passage covers 30 T cell receptor beta chains from one sample sequenced in a study of shared clonotypes between healthy human individuals. Some clones are missing from TCRdb's copy, which holds only in-frame ones; the method was immunoSEQ multiplex PCR. The sample shows about a million clones, around 74% of them seen only once. Sequencing was carried out using memory CD4+ T cells sorted from blood. The subset is: CD45RA-negative fraction. These receptors came from a man aged 18 to 30 in good health.

The chain carries TRBV30 and TRBJ2-7; 7 bases align to TRBD2. The ends lost 4 bases at V and 3 bases at J; junction bases unmatched: 0. There are 11 residues in the CDR3. The germline V gene encodes CDR1 GTSNPN and CDR2 SVGIG (reference sequence). CDR3 protein: CAWTGGYEQYF. CDR3 coding DNA: TGTGCCTGGACGGGGGGCTACGAGCAGTACTTC.

Notes on this clone: This sample also contains other DNA sequences that code for the same CDR3. The V call is TRBV25-1, the J call TRBJ2-5; no clear D. The germline V and J ends were trimmed by 8 bases and 5 bases, with 6 bases remaining between them. Germline loops: CDR1 MGHDK, CDR2 SYGVNS. CDR3 length: 10 amino acids. This chain's CDR3 is CASRRETQYF. CDR3 sequence (DNA): TGTGCCAGCCGCCGCGAGACCCAGTACTTC.

The chain recombines TRBV10-3 with TRBJ2-3; 10 nucleotides match TRBD2. This CDR3 region has 18 residues. Germline V gene sequence: CDR1 ENHRY, CDR2 SYGVKD. Trimming at V came to 3 bases and at J to 1 base, leaving 10 bases not matched to a gene. The CDR3 nucleotides are TGTGCCATCAGTGACCCTCTAGCGGGAGAGTCCGGCACAGATACGCAGTATTTT. It is translated as CAISDPLAGESGTDTQYF.

About this clone: This specimen includes other DNA sequences encoding the same CDR3. The J gene is TRBJ1-2, the V gene TRBV28; D remains ambiguous. The V and J ends lost 2 bases and 5 bases respectively, with 6 bases between them. The CDR3 sequence is 12 residues long. Germline loops: CDR1 MDHEN, CDR2 SYDVKM. This CDR3 is CASSLNGYGYTF. The DNA for the CDR3 is TGTGCCAGCAGTTTAAACGGGTATGGCTACACCTTC.

The V and J genes are TRBV7-8 and TRBJ2-7; no reliable D call. The CDR3 loop spans 14 amino acids. Germline assignment: CDR1 SGHVS and CDR2 FQNEAQ. Trimming took 5 bases from V and 2 from J, leaving 13 bases between them. CDR3 nucleotides: TGTGCCAGCAGCCCCAGTCGACGCCCCTACGAGCAGTACTTC. Its translation is CASSPSRRPYEQYF.

The chain uses TRBV7-3 and TRBJ1-6; D remains ambiguous. CDR1 and CDR2 from the germline V gene are SGHTA and FQGTGA. V was shortened by 1 base and J by 0 bases, with 13 bases between the two germline ends. The CDR3 length is 18 residues. The CDR3: CASSLKALGDSYNSPLHF. DNA for the CDR3: TGTGCCAGCAGCTTAAAGGCTTTGGGAGACTCCTATAATTCACCCCTCCACTTT.

The chain links TRBV7-9 to TRBJ1-2; D might be TRBD1 (6 bases). Deletions cut 1 base from V and 8 bases from J, with 14 bases between. The CDR3 extends over 14 amino acids. The germline V gene has CDR1 SEHNR and CDR2 FQNEAQ (reference sequence). CDR3 loop: CASSLGGQGIGYTF. CDR3 DNA: TGTGCCAGCAGCTTAGGGGGTCAGGGGATCGGCTACACCTTC.

This clone was observed a few times. This rearrangement joins TRBV29-1 to TRBJ1-1; 7 bases agree with TRBD1. Germline-derived CDR1 and CDR2 are SQVTM and ANQGSEA. CDR3 size: 14 residues. V dropped 6 bases and J dropped 3; count of bases not matched to a gene: 10. Written as DNA, the CDR3 is TGCAGCGTCCGAGGGGGCGGGAGGGACACTGAAGCTTTCTTT. The encoded protein is CSVRGGGRDTEAFF.

The J gene is TRBJ2-6, the V gene TRBV2; D is unclear. The CDR3 has 15 residues. Germline CDR1 is SNHLY and CDR2 is FYNNEI. Trimming cost V 2 bases and J 0 bases, with 5 bases left between them. The CDR3: CASSEWGSGANVLTF. In nucleotides, the CDR3 is TGTGCCAGCAGTGAATGGGGCTCTGGGGCCAACGTCCTGACTTTC.

This clone was seen once. V and J are TRBV11-2 and TRBJ1-5; 9 bases agree with TRBD1. Germline CDR1 is SGHAT and CDR2 is FQNNGV. The trim removed 1 base at V and 7 bases at J, leaving 5 bases unmatched. The CDR3 is 15 amino acids. This CDR3 reads CASSLGTGAGQPQHF. CDR3 sequence (DNA): TGTGCCAGCAGCTTAGGGACAGGGGCAGGCCAGCCCCAGCATTTT.

As for this clone: Other DNA sequences within the sample encode an identical CDR3. This rearrangement joins TRBV2 to TRBJ2-5; unclear D gene. V lost 1 base and J 1 base, leaving 4 bases between the germline ends. Germline lookup yields CDR1 SNHLY and CDR2 FYNNEI. The CDR3 contains 13 residues. CDR3 in DNA: TGTGCCAGCAGTGAAGACGGCCAAGAGACCCAGTACTTC. Its translation: CASSEDGQETQYF.

The chain uses TRBV28 and TRBJ2-7; unclear D gene. Germline V gene sequence: CDR1 MDHEN, CDR2 SYDVKM. The CDR3 has 11 amino acids. V lost 6 bases and J 6 bases, leaving 9 bases between the germline ends. The CDR3 spells CASRLVGEQYF. In DNA, the CDR3 is TGTGCCAGCAGACTTGTCGGCGAGCAGTACTTC.

The CDR3 DNA is TGTGCCAGCGACGATAGCGGGAGGGCCGGTGAGACCCAGTACTTC. Translated, it gives CASDDSGRAGETQYF. The chain joins TRBV9 to TRBJ2-5; 11 nucleotides align to TRBD2. The CDR3 has 15 amino acids. Germline CDR1 SGDLS, CDR2 YYNGEE. V gave up 7 bases and J gave up 5 bases; unmatched junction bases: 10.

V and J are TRBV29-1 and TRBJ2-7, with D possibly called TRBD1 or TRBD2 (6 bases each). Between the trimmed V and J ends, which lost 3 bases and 6 bases, there was a span of 18 bases. This CDR3 comprises 14 residues. The germline gives CDR1 SQVTM, CDR2 ANQGSEA. The CDR3 sequence: CSVDIGGRRGEQYF. CDR3 sequence (DNA): TGCAGCGTTGACATAGGGGGGCGCCGGGGCGAGCAGTACTTC.

This rearrangement joins TRBV2 to TRBJ2-2, with TRBD1 matching over 9 bases. Trimming removed 8 bases from V and 4 bases from J; junction bases left unmatched: 5. Germline loops: CDR1 SNHLY, CDR2 FYNNEI. This CDR3 comprises 14 residues. The DNA of the CDR3 is TGTGCCAGCGGGACAGGGACCCTCACCGGGGAGCTGTTTTTT. Protein product: CASGTGTLTGELFF.

J is TRBJ2-2 and V is TRBV9; perhaps TRBD1 as D (6 bases). Per the germline V gene, CDR1 is SGDLS and CDR2 is YYNGEE. The CDR3 is 16 amino acids. V was shortened by 0 bases and J by 1 base, with 10 bases between the two germline ends. The CDR3 is CASSVALTGNTGELFF. Here the CDR3 DNA reads TGTGCCAGCAGCGTAGCCCTGACAGGGAACACCGGGGAGCTGTTTTTT.

The table lists this clone with a few counts. The chain employs TRBV7-3 and TRBJ2-6; 10 nucleotides align to TRBD1. V shed 2 bases, J shed 2 bases, and the junction held 6 bases outside the gene matches. This CDR3 is 18 amino acids long. Germline loops: CDR1 SGHTA, CDR2 FQGTGA. The CDR3 loop reads CASSLSGQGITGANVLTF. The CDR3 nucleotides are TGTGCCAGCAGCTTATCGGGACAGGGGATTACTGGGGCCAACGTCCTGACTTTC. Full variable domain (rest looked up from reference TRBV7-3 and TRBJ2-6): GAGVSQTPSNKVTEKGKYVELRCDPISGHTALYWYRQSLGQGPEFLIYFQGTGAADDSGLPNDRFFAVRPEGSVSTLKIQRTERGDSAVYLCASSLSGQGITGANVLTFGAGSRLTVL.

The chain has TRBV6-1 and TRBJ2-2, with D possibly matching TRBD2 (5 bases). This CDR3 has 14 amino acids. Trimming removed 5 bases at V and 5 bases at J, with 12 bases between. Per germline, CDR1 MNHNS and CDR2 SASEGT. CDR3 in DNA: TGTGCCAGCAGTCAAAGAGGAGGAACCGGGGAGCTGTTTTTT. Its protein product is CASSQRGGTGELFF.

This clone was observed a single time. This chain connects TRBV5-1 to TRBJ2-5; no definite D call. The CDR3 totals 13 residues. V was trimmed by 0 bases and J by 5 bases, leaving 8 bases between them. Germline CDR1 and CDR2: SGHRS and YFSETQ. As DNA, the CDR3 is TGCGCCAGCAGCTTGGAGGTGGTGGAGACCCAGTACTTC. Translated, it gives CASSLEVVETQYF. The whole variable domain, remainder taken from reference TRBV5-1 and TRBJ2-5, is KAGVTQTPRYLIKTRGQQVTLSCSPISGHRSVSWYQQTPGQGLQFLFEYFSETQRNKGNFPGRFSGRQFSNSRSEMNVSTLELGDSALYLCASSLEVVETQYFGPGTRLLVL.

This clone occurred a few times. This chain connects TRBV5-1 to TRBJ2-2; D is unclear. The CDR3 is 21 residues long. Germline V gene sequence: CDR1 SGHRS, CDR2 YFSETQ. V dropped 0 bases and J dropped 1 base, with 25 bases sitting between them. Here the CDR3 DNA reads TGCGCCAGCAGCTTGGGTGCCAGGTACTCGACCGAGCGCTGGAACACCGGGGAGCTGTTTTTT. It encodes CASSLGARYSTERWNTGELFF.

The CDR3 spells CAWSVSGVEQYF. The CDR3 nucleotides read TGTGCCTGGAGTGTAAGTGGGGTCGAGCAGTACTTC. The chain recombines TRBV30 with TRBJ2-7, with unresolved D. CDR1 and CDR2 from the germline V gene are GTSNPN and SVGIG (reference sequence). V was shortened by 0 bases and J by 6 bases, with 9 bases between the two germline ends. This CDR3 has 12 amino acids.

The gene calls are TRBV11-2 and TRBJ2-1; TRBD2 aligns across 9 bases. V trimming: 7 bases; J trimming: 3 bases; junction bases outside the gene matches: 7. The CDR3 has 15 residues. The germline CDR1 and CDR2 sequences are SGHAT and FQNNGV. The CDR3 DNA reads as TGTGCCAGCAACCGAATAGCGGGAGACTACAATGAGCAGTTCTTC. Amino acids: CASNRIAGDYNEQFF.

This chain links TRBV10-3 with TRBJ1-1; 9 bases align to TRBD1. CDR1 is ENHRY and CDR2 is SYGVKD in the germline V gene. Germline trimming cut 10 bases from V and 6 bases from J; bases unmatched to any gene: 9. This CDR3 contains 13 residues. CDR3 sequence: CATTGGGIAEAFF. The CDR3 DNA reads TGTGCCACGACAGGGGGGGGGATCGCTGAAGCTTTCTTT.

This clone was seen more than once but under ten times. The CDR3 DNA sequence: TGTGCCAGCCGAGGCAGGGGCTACGAGCAGTACTTC. This codes for CASRGRGYEQYF. The J gene is TRBJ2-7, the V gene TRBV25-1; weak D call: TRBD1 (6 bases). CDR1 and CDR2 (germline): MGHDK, SYGVNS. The CDR3 has 12 amino acids. V lost 8 bases, J lost 3 bases, and 11 bases lay in between.

V is TRBV25-1 and J is TRBJ1-2; TRBD1 might be the D (6 bases). Trimming took 7 bases from V and 6 from J, leaving 18 bases between them. CDR1 MGHDK and CDR2 SYGVNS come from the germline V gene. The CDR3 length is 14 residues. This CDR3 reads CASNSGGLIDGYTF. The CDR3 bases are TGTGCCAGCAACTCCGGGGGGCTTATAGATGGCTACACCTTC.

The chain carries TRBV30 and TRBJ1-3, with TRBD1 identical over 9 bases. Germline V gene data show CDR1 as GTSNPN and CDR2 as SVGIG (reference sequence). The CDR3 is made up of 16 amino acids. V gave up 1 base and J gave up 4 bases; unmatched junction bases: 8. The CDR3 region has the DNA TGTGCCTGGAGTGCCTCCCTGGGGACAGGGGGAAACACCATATATTTT. Translating gives CAWSASLGTGGNTIYF.

The chain combines TRBV2 with TRBJ2-5, with TRBD2 matching over 12 bases. V lost 6 bases, J lost 5 bases, and 4 bases stayed unmatched. The CDR3 spans 14 residues. Germline V lookup: CDR1 SNHLY, CDR2 FYNNEI. The CDR3 is CASSLAGGRETQYF. The DNA for the CDR3 is TGTGCCAGCAGCCTAGCGGGGGGGCGTGAGACCCAGTACTTC.

Points on this clone: In the same sample, other DNA sequences code for this CDR3. This sequence joins TRBV18 and TRBJ1-6; the D is unclear. The CDR3 runs to 14 residues. The V end was cut by 2 bases, the J end by 0 bases, with 2 bases between. Germline V gene sequence: CDR1 KGHSH, CDR2 LQKENI. CDR3 sequence (DNA): TGTGCCAGCTCACCAGACTCCTATAATTCACCCCTCCACTTT. Translated, it gives CASSPDSYNSPLHF.

CDR3 region: CASSLGGQASYEQYF. In nucleotides, the CDR3 is TGTGCCAGCAGCTTAGGCGGACAGGCCTCCTACGAGCAGTACTTC. The chain links TRBV7-2 to TRBJ2-7; 7 bases map to TRBD1. Germline V gene lookup returns CDR1 SGHTA and CDR2 FQGNSA. V lost 1 base and J lost 0; bases outside the gene matches: 3. The length of the CDR3 is 15 residues.

This clone came up a few times. The genes are TRBV7-2 and TRBJ1-2; D unclear. This CDR3 comprises 14 residues. The germline V gene encodes CDR1 SGHTA and CDR2 FQGNSA. V was shortened by 8 bases and J by 2 bases, with 15 bases between the two germline ends. The CDR3 region is CASSVMLSNYGYTF. The CDR3 DNA follows: TGTGCCAGCTCCGTCATGTTGTCGAACTATGGCTACACCTTC.